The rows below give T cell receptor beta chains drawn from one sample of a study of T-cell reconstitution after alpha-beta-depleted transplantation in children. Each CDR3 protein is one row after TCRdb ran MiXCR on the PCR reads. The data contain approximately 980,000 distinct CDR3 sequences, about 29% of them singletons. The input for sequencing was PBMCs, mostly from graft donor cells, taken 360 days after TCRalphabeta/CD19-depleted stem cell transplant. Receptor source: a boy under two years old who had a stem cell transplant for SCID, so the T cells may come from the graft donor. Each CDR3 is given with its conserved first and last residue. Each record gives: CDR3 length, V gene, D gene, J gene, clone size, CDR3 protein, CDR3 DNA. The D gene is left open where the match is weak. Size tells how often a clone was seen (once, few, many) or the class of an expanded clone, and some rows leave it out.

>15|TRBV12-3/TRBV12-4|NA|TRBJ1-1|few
CASRVDSYTNTEAFF
TGTGCCAGCAGGGTGGACAGTTATACGAACACTGAAGCTTTCTTT
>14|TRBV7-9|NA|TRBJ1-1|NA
CASSNTGMNTEAFF
TGTGCCAGCAGCAACACAGGCATGAACACTGAAGCTTTCTTT
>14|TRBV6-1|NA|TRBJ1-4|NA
CASSATSTNEKLFF
TGTGCCAGCAGTGCCACTTCAACTAATGAAAAACTGTTTTTT
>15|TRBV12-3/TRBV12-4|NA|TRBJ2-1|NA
CASCPAPDTYNEQFF
TGTGCCAGCTGCCCGGCTCCGGACACCTACAATGAGCAGTTCTTC
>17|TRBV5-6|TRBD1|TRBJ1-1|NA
CASSSGQKEDLNTEAFF
TGTGCCAGCAGCTCGGGACAGAAGGAGGATTTGAACACTGAAGCTTTCTTT
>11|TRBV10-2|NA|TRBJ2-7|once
CASSDGHEQYF
TGCGCCAGCAGTGATGGGCACGAGCAGTACTTC
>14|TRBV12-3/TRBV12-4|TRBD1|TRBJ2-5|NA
CASSLQGVAKTQYF
TGTGCCAGCAGTTTACAGGGGGTGGCGAAGACCCAGTACTTC
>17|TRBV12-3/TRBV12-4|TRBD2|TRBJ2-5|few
CASRDNKAGARQETQYF
TGTGCCAGCAGAGACAACAAAGCGGGGGCAAGACAAGAGACCCAGTACTTC
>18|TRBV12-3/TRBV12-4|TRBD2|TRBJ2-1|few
CASSSLPGTRGGDNEQFF
TGTGCCAGCAGTTCCCTCCCCGGGACTAGAGGCGGGGATAATGAGCAGTTCTTC
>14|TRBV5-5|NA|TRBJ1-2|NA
CASSLQPLNYGYTF
TGTGCCAGCAGCTTGCAACCGCTTAACTATGGCTACACCTTC
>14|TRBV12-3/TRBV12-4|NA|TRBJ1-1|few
CASSLEEGRTEAFF
TGTGCCAGCAGTTTAGAGGAGGGGAGGACTGAAGCTTTCTTT
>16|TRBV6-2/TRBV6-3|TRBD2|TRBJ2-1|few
CASSPTTSGGVNEQFF
TGTGCCAGCAGCCCCACGACTAGCGGGGGGGTCAATGAGCAGTTCTTC
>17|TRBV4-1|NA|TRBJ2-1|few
CASSQPWRQVKGNEQFF
TGCGCCAGCAGCCAACCATGGCGGCAGGTAAAAGGCAATGAGCAGTTCTTC
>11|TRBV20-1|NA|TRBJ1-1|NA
CSAIVGTEAFF
TGCAGTGCCATCGTCGGGACCGAAGCTTTCTTT
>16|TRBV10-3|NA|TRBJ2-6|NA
CAISDGPLSGANVLTF
TGTGCCATCAGTGATGGGCCGCTCTCTGGGGCCAACGTCCTGACTTTC
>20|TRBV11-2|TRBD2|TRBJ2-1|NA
CASSPLYTSGGIHSYNEQFF
TGTGCCAGCAGCCCCCTTTATACTAGCGGGGGGATTCATTCCTACAATGAGCAGTTCTTC
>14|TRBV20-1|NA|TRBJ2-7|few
CSASAQLPSYEQYF
TGCAGTGCTAGTGCCCAGTTACCTTCCTACGAGCAGTACTTC
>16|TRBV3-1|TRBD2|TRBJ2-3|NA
CASSQGTGTMTDTQYF
TGTGCCAGCAGCCAAGGAACCGGGACTATGACAGATACGCAGTATTTT
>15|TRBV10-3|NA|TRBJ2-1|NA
CAISEPAGPVGEQFF
TGTGCCATCAGTGAGCCGGCGGGCCCTGTCGGTGAGCAGTTCTTC
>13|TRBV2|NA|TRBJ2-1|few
CASRGDSNNEQFF
TGTGCCAGCAGGGGGGACTCCAACAATGAGCAGTTCTTC
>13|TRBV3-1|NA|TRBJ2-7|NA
CASSHFSGYEQYF
TGTGCCAGCAGCCATTTCTCAGGTTACGAGCAGTACTTC
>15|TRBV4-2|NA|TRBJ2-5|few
CASSQEGQKQETQYF
TGTGCCAGCAGCCAAGAAGGCCAGAAGCAAGAGACCCAGTACTTC
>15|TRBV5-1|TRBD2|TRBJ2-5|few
CASSNGTSGRQTQYF
TGCGCCAGCAGCAACGGGACTAGCGGGCGGCAGACCCAGTACTTC
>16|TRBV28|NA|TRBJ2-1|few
CASSRGSTGSQNEQFF
TGTGCCAGCAGTCGGGGGTCGACAGGGTCGCAAAATGAGCAGTTCTTC
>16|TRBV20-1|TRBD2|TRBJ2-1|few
CSARVRASGGRNEQFF
TGCAGTGCTAGAGTGAGGGCTAGCGGGGGGAGGAATGAGCAGTTCTTC
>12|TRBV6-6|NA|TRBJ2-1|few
CASSPRDHEQFF
TGTGCCAGCAGTCCCCGGGACCATGAGCAGTTCTTC
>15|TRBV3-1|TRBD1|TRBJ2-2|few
CASSQLTGGTGELFF
TGTGCCAGCAGCCAACTTACAGGGGGCACCGGGGAGCTGTTTTTT
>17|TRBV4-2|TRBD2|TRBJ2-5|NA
CASSHSGGGRGMETQYF
TGTGCCAGCAGCCATTCTGGCGGCGGGCGGGGGATGGAGACCCAGTACTTC
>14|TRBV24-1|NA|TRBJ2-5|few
CATSDLGGQETQYF
TGTGCCACCAGTGATTTGGGGGGGCAAGAGACCCAGTACTTC
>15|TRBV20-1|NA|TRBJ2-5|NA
CSARDPQGGGETQYF
TGCAGTGCTAGAGATCCGCAGGGAGGCGGTGAGACCCAGTACTTC
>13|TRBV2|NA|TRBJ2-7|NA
CASSETTTYEQYF
TGTGCCAGCAGTGAAACGACAACCTACGAGCAGTACTTC
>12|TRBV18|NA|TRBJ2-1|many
CASSPSYNEQFF
TGTGCCAGCAGTCCCTCCTACAATGAGCAGTTCTTC
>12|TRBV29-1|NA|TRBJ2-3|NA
CSVEDLPGRGYF
TGCAGCGTTGAAGATCTCCCTGGTAGAGGGTATTTT
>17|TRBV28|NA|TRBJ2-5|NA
CASSLGGSRGSWETQYF
TGTGCCAGCAGTTTAGGCGGCAGCCGGGGGTCGTGGGAGACCCAGTACTTC
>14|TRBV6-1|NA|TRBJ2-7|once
CASSARLKPYEQYF
TGTGCCAGCAGTGCCCGACTGAAACCCTACGAGCAGTACTTC
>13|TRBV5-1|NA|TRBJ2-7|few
CASSFNTQGAQYF
TGCGCCAGCAGCTTCAATACACAGGGAGCGCAGTACTTC